Below, 4 T cell receptor beta chains from the same sample are listed, as sequenced in a study of blood T cells in healthy people across ages. Together with a sample-barcoded 5' primer, a J-beta primer mix was included in a second PCR lasting roughly 6 to 12 cycles. MiXCR, run by TCRdb on the 5' RACE reads, gives a single entry per CDR3 protein. The repertoire holds around 1,700,000 distinct CDR3 sequences, with roughly 30% as singletons. The sequencing sample was made of blood. These receptors all come from a woman in her 30s in good health.

This clonotype was counted at least ten times. The chain is built from TRBV29-1 and TRBJ2-5, with D perhaps TRBD1 or TRBD2 (6 bases each). The CDR3 has 13 amino acids. Germline values: CDR1 SQVTM, CDR2 ANQGSEA. Deletions cut 7 bases from V and 7 bases from J, with 19 bases between. The CDR3 protein is CSGRGTGAGTQYF. The CDR3 coding sequence is TGCAGCGGCAGGGGAACTGGAGCGGGGACCCAGTACTTC.

About this clonotype: This may come from a read error, since a much larger clone is one base off. V usage is TRBV20-1 and J usage is TRBJ2-1; TRBD2 matches 14 bases. The J segment lost 9 bases and the V segment lost 5 bases, leaving 9 bases of the junction unmatched. CDR3 length: 15 amino acids. Germline CDR1 is DFQATT and CDR2 is SNEGSKA (reference sequence). CDR3 nucleotides: TGCAGTGCTGGGTCGGGGACTAGCGGGAGTGGTGAGCAGTTCTTC. Protein sequence: CSAGSGTSGSGEQFF.

The chain's CDR3 is CASSDSTGQYF. The CDR3 DNA reads as TGTGCCAGCAGTGATAGTACTGGCCAGTACTTC. V and J are TRBV25-1 and TRBJ2-5, with no clear D. V lost 3 bases and J lost 10, with 9 bases in between. Germline assignment: CDR1 MGHDK and CDR2 SYGVNS. The CDR3 spans 11 residues.

V gene TRBV30 combines with J gene TRBJ1-2, with D hard to call. V gave up 2 bases and J gave up 4 bases, with 11 bases separating them. CDR3 length equals 13 residues. Germline loops: CDR1 GTSNPN, CDR2 SVGIG (reference sequence). CDR3 sequence: CAWSLWTGYGYTF. In DNA form, the CDR3 reads TGTGCCTGGAGTCTTTGGACCGGCTATGGCTACACCTTC.